This entry lists 20 T cell receptor beta chains sequenced from one sample in a study of blood T cells in healthy people across ages. A sample-barcoded 5' primer and a J-beta primer mix were used in a second PCR of about 7 to 12 cycles. MiXCR, applied by TCRdb to the 5' RACE reads, yields one record per CDR3 protein. The sample lists almost 800,000 distinct CDR3 sequences, roughly 64% occurring once. Sequences were obtained from blood. These TCRs come from a man younger than 45 in good health.

This clonotype turned up a few times. The V gene is TRBV4-3, the J gene TRBJ2-1; D not certain. The length of the CDR3 is 14 residues. Trimming shortened V by 1 base and J by 7 bases, and 11 bases separated the two germline ends. Per the germline V gene, CDR1 is LGHNA and CDR2 is YSLEER. This chain's CDR3 is CASSQVETLNEQFF. The DNA of the CDR3 is TGCGCCAGCAGCCAAGTTGAGACTCTGAATGAGCAGTTCTTC.

The chain couples TRBV28 to TRBJ2-4; maybe TRBD1 (6 bases). The CDR3 sequence is 18 residues long. Germline loops: CDR1 MDHEN, CDR2 SYDVKM. The CDR3 nucleotides are TGTCCTACCTGGAGACAAGGACAGTTAGCCCTAGCCAAAAACATTCAGTACTTC. Translation: CPTWRQGQLALAKNIQYF. Combining the CDR3 with reference TRBV28 and TRBJ2-4 gives the whole variable domain DVKVTQSSRYLVKRTGEKVFLECVQDMDHENMFWYRQDPGLGLRLIYFSYDVKMKEKGDIPEGYSVSREKKERFSLILESASTNQTSMYLCPTWRQGQLALAKNIQYFGAGTRLSVL.

The V call is TRBV7-9, the J call TRBJ2-7, with D unresolved. CDR1 is SEHNR and CDR2 is FQNEAQ in the germline V gene (reference sequence). The CDR3 extends over 14 amino acids. The ends were cut back, 1 base at V and 2 bases at J, with 9 bases in the middle. CDR3 coding DNA: TGTGCCAGCAGCTTAGATCAGGTAGCCTACGAGCAGTACTTC. Its translation: CASSLDQVAYEQYF. The whole variable domain, filled in from reference TRBV7-9 and TRBJ2-7, reads DTGVSQNPRHKITKRGQNVTFRCDPISEHNRLYWYRQTLGQGPEFLTYFQNEAQLEKSRLLSDRFSAERPKGSFSTLEIQRTEQGDSAMYLCASSLDQVAYEQYFGPGTRLTVT.

The chain joins TRBV29-1 to TRBJ2-5, with D possibly TRBD2 on 6 matching bases. This CDR3 spans 14 amino acids. Germline CDR1 is SQVTM and CDR2 is ANQGSEA. The V end lost 7 bases, the J end lost 4 bases, and 19 bases lay between the germline ends. CDR3 protein: CSASLARVGETQYF. Written as DNA, the CDR3 is TGCAGCGCCTCTCTAGCGAGAGTTGGAGAGACCCAGTACTTC. The full variable domain, with the rest looked up from reference TRBV29-1 and TRBJ2-5, is SAVISQKPSRDICQRGTSLTIQCQVDSQVTMMFWYRQQPGQSLTLIATANQGSEATYESGFVIDKFPISRPNLTFSTLTVSNMSPEDSSIYLCSASLARVGETQYFGPGTRLLVL.

This clonotype was counted a few times. This chain joins TRBV20-1 and TRBJ2-3; TRBD2 matches at 15 bases. The CDR3 has 17 residues. Per the germline V gene, CDR1 is DFQATT and CDR2 is SNEGSKA (reference sequence). V shed 2 bases and J 3 bases; nucleotides not matched to a gene: 6. CDR3 in DNA: TGCAGTGCTAGAAATACCGGGACTAGCGGGAGGACAGATACGCAGTATTTT. Protein product: CSARNTGTSGRTDTQYF.

V gene TRBV20-1 combines with J gene TRBJ2-5, with D unresolved. CDR1 and CDR2 (germline): DFQATT, SNEGSKA (reference sequence). V was pared by 2 bases and J by 3 bases, with 10 bases between. The CDR3 loop spans 13 amino acids. This chain's CDR3 is CSARFRTEETQYF. The CDR3 region has the DNA TGCAGTGCTAGATTCAGGACGGAAGAGACCCAGTACTTC.

V usage is TRBV20-1 and J usage is TRBJ2-3; 10 bases are a match to TRBD2. Germline lookup yields CDR1 DFQATT and CDR2 SNEGSKA (reference sequence). V was clipped by 4 bases and J by 8 bases; unmatched bases: 12. The CDR3 is made up of 15 amino acids. The CDR3 spells CSANPAGGAPGTQYF. The CDR3 bases are TGCAGTGCTAATCCAGCGGGGGGGGCGCCCGGTACGCAGTATTTT.

V and J are TRBV20-1 and TRBJ2-1; the D gene is possibly TRBD2 (5 bases). The CDR3 spans 13 residues. Deletions cut 0 bases from V and 9 bases from J, with 12 bases between. CDR1 is DFQATT, CDR2 SNEGSKA, per germline (reference sequence). Here the CDR3 reads CSARDPGEREQFF. CDR3 coding DNA: TGCAGTGCTAGAGATCCTGGGGAGCGTGAGCAGTTCTTC.

This chain joins TRBV29-1 and TRBJ2-1; D may match TRBD1 or TRBD2 (5 bases each). Germline V lookup: CDR1 SQVTM, CDR2 ANQGSEA. The V end was cut by 0 bases, the J end by 10 bases, with 7 bases between. The CDR3 totals 11 residues. DNA for the CDR3: TGCAGCGTTGAAGAGGGGGAGGAGCAGTTCTTC. Translated: CSVEEGEEQFF.

The chain has TRBV20-1 and TRBJ2-5; TRBD2 matches 9 bases. The V and J ends lost 7 bases and 4 bases, in that order; junction bases with no gene match: 7. Germline CDR1 and CDR2: DFQATT and SNEGSKA (reference sequence). There are 13 residues in the CDR3. DNA for the CDR3: TGCAGTGGGCTAGCGGGGATTTTAGAGACCCAGTACTTC. This codes for CSGLAGILETQYF.

There are a few counts of this clonotype. The V and J genes are TRBV12-3 or TRBV12-4 and TRBJ1-2; D might be TRBD1 (5 bases). Trimming removed 6 bases from V and 8 bases from J, with 13 bases in between. CDR3 size: 12 residues. As DNA, the CDR3 is TGTGCCAGCAGGGGGGACCTCGGCGGCTACACCTTC. Translating gives CASRGDLGGYTF.

This clonotype has a handful of counts. This chain connects TRBV20-1 to TRBJ2-5; TRBD2 matches at 9 bases. The CDR3 loop spans 18 amino acids. With 1 base clipped from V and 4 bases from J, the junction kept 16 bases outside the gene matches. The V gene's germline CDR1 is DFQATT and CDR2 SNEGSKA (reference sequence). CDR3 region: CSARAGLAGFSRIETQYF. CDR3 DNA sequence: TGCAGTGCTAGAGCCGGGCTAGCGGGATTTAGTCGGATAGAGACCCAGTACTTC.

The chain carries TRBV15 and TRBJ1-2, with a tentative D call TRBD1 (5 bases). CDR1 is LNHNV, CDR2 YYDKDF, per germline (reference sequence). V was cut by 1 base and J by 2 bases, with 20 bases left in between. There are 18 residues in the CDR3. The chain's CDR3 is CATSRVPRPGRANYGYTF. DNA for the CDR3: TGTGCCACCAGCAGAGTCCCAAGACCGGGACGGGCGAACTATGGCTACACCTTC.

The chain joins TRBV28 to TRBJ2-7; the match to TRBD2 covers 12 bases. V gave up 9 bases and J gave up 5 bases; unmatched junction bases: 8. CDR1 is MDHEN, CDR2 SYDVKM, per germline. CDR3 size: 14 residues. The CDR3 region is CASRTSGKRDEQYF. CDR3 DNA: TGTGCCAGTCGGACTAGCGGGAAAAGGGACGAGCAGTACTTC.

This clonotype was picked up one time. The rearrangement uses TRBV13 and TRBJ2-2; 7 nucleotides match TRBD1. Looked up from germline, CDR1 is PRHDT and CDR2 is FYEKMQ (reference sequence). The CDR3 is made up of 18 amino acids. Losses at the gene ends were 5 bases for V and 6 bases for J; bases not matched to a gene: 18. The CDR3 is CASSLSLWRQGRSGELFF. The CDR3 region has the DNA TGTGCCAGCAGCCTAAGCTTGTGGAGACAGGGAAGGTCCGGGGAGCTGTTTTTT. Variable domain in full (rest from reference TRBV13 and TRBJ2-2): AAGVIQSPRHLIKEKRETATLKCYPIPRHDTVYWYQQGPGQDPQFLISFYEKMQSDKGSIPDRFSAQQFSDYHSELNMSSLELGDSALYFCASSLSLWRQGRSGELFFGEGSRLTVL.

V usage is TRBV9 and J usage is TRBJ1-5, with TRBD1 matching over 7 bases. CDR1 is SGDLS and CDR2 is YYNGEE in the germline V gene. This CDR3 region has 14 residues. V lost 4 bases, J lost 7 bases, and 8 bases stayed unmatched. DNA of the CDR3: TGTGCCAGCAGCCGGGGAGGGGGCAGGCAGCCCCAGCATTTT. This gives the protein CASSRGGGRQPQHF.

The CDR3 spells CASSQGGTVTPYEQYF. DNA of the CDR3: TGTGCCAGCAGCCAGGGAGGGACAGTAACTCCCTACGAGCAGTACTTC. V is TRBV4-2 and J is TRBJ2-7; possibly TRBD1 or TRBD2 for D (7 bases each). Per the germline V gene, CDR1 is LGHNA and CDR2 is YNFKEQ. The ends were cut back, 3 bases at V and 2 bases at J, with 17 bases in the middle. This CDR3 is built from 16 residues.

This rearrangement joins TRBV6-2 or TRBV6-3 to TRBJ2-1; 9 bases agree with TRBD2. V trimming: 4 bases; J trimming: 15 bases; junction bases outside the gene matches: 7. From germline, CDR1 is MNHEY and CDR2 SVGEGT. The CDR3 covers 12 residues. The CDR3 DNA sequence: TGTGCCAGCAGTTGGGGACTAGCTTATCCGTTCTTC. Translated, it gives CASSWGLAYPFF.

The chain has TRBV6-6 and TRBJ2-7, with 9 bases that match TRBD1. The DNA matches TRBJ2-5 better at its end, which makes the J call doubtful. The CDR3 covers 16 residues. Looked up from germline, CDR1 is MNHNY and CDR2 is SVGAGI (reference sequence). As DNA, the CDR3 is TGTGCCAGCAGACCTTGGGACAGGGCGAGACCGGAGACCCAGTACTTC. It translates to CASRPWDRARPETQYF.

The chain uses TRBV11-1 and TRBJ2-5; D is undetermined. This CDR3 is 15 amino acids long. Trimming took off 1 base at V and 5 bases at J, with 14 bases between the two ends. Germline-derived CDR1 and CDR2 are SGHAT and FQDESV (reference sequence). The CDR3 is CASSLVGPYGETQYF. Written as DNA, the CDR3 is TGTGCCAGCAGCTTAGTTGGACCCTACGGGGAGACCCAGTACTTC.